This T cell receptor (beta chain) was captured by sequencing in a study of blood T cell repertoires in COVID-19. Study in general: The United States, Italy and Spain supplied acute and convalescent COVID-19 samples. PBMCs, B-cell-depleted T cells, or T cells were the source of the cDNA or gDNA that made up the material.

In the authors' methods: Amplifying reference gene primers gave estimates of nucleated cell counts. Sequencing was performed with immunoSEQ multiplex PCR; in TCRdb, only in-frame clones are kept and a portion is missing. That table is the source of V, J and clone size, and D and trimming were worked out from the DNA. Of under 250,000 clones in the sample, around 83% were seen once. V lost 1 base and J 5 bases, leaving 26 bases between the germline ends. Looked up from germline, CDR1 is MNHNS and CDR2 is SASEGT. This CDR3 has 19 residues. This clone was seen only once. The chain joins TRBV6-1 to TRBJ1-2, with D maybe TRBD1 (5 bases). Sequencing used peripheral blood. This TCR derives from a man in his fifties or sixties with active or convalescent COVID-19. CDR3 loop: CASSEVQGPRVRSFYGYTF. Here the CDR3 DNA reads TGTGCCAGCAGTGAAGTCCAGGGTCCCCGGGTCCGCTCTTTTTATGGCTACACCTTC.